These 12 T cell receptor beta chains were sequenced from one sample in a study of graft-versus-host responses after intestinal transplantation. Libraries were prepared by immunoSEQ multiplex PCR; TCRdb keeps only in-frame clonotypes and omits some of them. The sample carries under 150,000 clones, over 80% recorded once. Their antigens are not known. This specimen consisted of unstimulated CD4+ T cells sorted from spleen or lymph node cells, obtained before intestinal transplant. These receptors were obtained from a human donor who received an intestinal transplant.

The V and J genes are TRBV11-2 and TRBJ2-1, with 8 bases matching TRBD2. The V gene's germline CDR1 is SGHAT and CDR2 FQNNGV. V was pared by 7 bases and J by 9 bases, with 20 bases of the junction left unmatched. This CDR3 has 17 amino acids. The CDR3 here is CASTLVPSLAGGSEQFF. CDR3 DNA: TGTGCCAGCACCCTAGTGCCTTCTCTTGCGGGAGGAAGTGAGCAGTTCTTC. The variable domain in full, completed from reference TRBV11-2 and TRBJ2-1, reads EAGVAQSPRYKIIEKRQSVAFWCNPISGHATLYWYQQILGQGPKLLIQFQNNGVVDDSQLPKDRFSAERLKGVDSTLKIQPAKLEDSAVYLCASTLVPSLAGGSEQFFGPGTRLTVL.

V is TRBV9 and J is TRBJ2-3; unclear D gene. The germline CDR1 and CDR2 sequences are SGDLS and YYNGEE. The CDR3 sequence is 17 residues long. The V gene lost 0 bases and the J gene lost 3 bases, with 17 bases spanning the gap. The CDR3 nucleotides read TGTGCCAGCAGCGTAGAGGCTCGGCTAAGGATGACAGATACGCAGTATTTT. Amino acids: CASSVEARLRMTDTQYF.

V and J are TRBV6-5 and TRBJ2-1; possibly TRBD1 or TRBD2 for D (6 bases each). CDR1 is MNHEY, CDR2 SVGAGI, per germline. The CDR3 is made up of 13 amino acids. V was shortened by 8 bases and J by 6 bases, with 14 bases between the two germline ends. CDR3 sequence: CASSGAPFNEQFF. The DNA for the CDR3 is TGTGCCAGCTCGGGGGCCCCCTTCAATGAGCAGTTCTTC.

The rearrangement joins TRBV15 to TRBJ1-5; D unclear. This CDR3 region has 13 residues. With 3 bases removed from V and 1 base from J, the gap between germline ends came to 4 bases. Looked up from germline, CDR1 is LNHNV and CDR2 is YYDKDF (reference sequence). CDR3 coding DNA: TGTGCCACCAGCAGCAGAAGCAATCAGCCCCAGCATTTT. The encoded protein is CATSSRSNQPQHF. The full variable domain, its missing parts supplied by reference TRBV15 and TRBJ1-5, is DAMVIQNPRYQVTQFGKPVTLSCSQTLNHNVMYWYQQKSSQAPKLLFHYYDKDFNNEADTPDNFQSRRPNTSFCFLDIRSPGLGDTAMYLCATSSRSNQPQHFGDGTRLSIL.

This chain connects TRBV20-1 to TRBJ1-1; D is undetermined. This CDR3 region has 11 residues. V was clipped by 6 bases and J by 0 bases, with 5 bases between them. Per germline, CDR1 DFQATT and CDR2 SNEGSKA (reference sequence). The CDR3 here is CSAPMNTEAFF. The CDR3 nucleotides read TGCAGTGCCCCTATGAACACTGAAGCTTTCTTT.

The CDR3 sequence is CASSLIAGGSTDTQYF. The CDR3 coding sequence is TGTGCCAGCAGCTTAATAGCGGGAGGATCCACAGATACGCAGTATTTT. The chain recombines TRBV11-2 with TRBJ2-3, with 10 bases identical to TRBD2. Trimming removed 2 bases from V and 2 bases from J; junction bases left unmatched: 4. The CDR3 is made up of 16 amino acids. Looked up from germline, CDR1 is SGHAT and CDR2 is FQNNGV.

The chain employs TRBV18 and TRBJ2-1, with 10 bases that match TRBD1. In germline, CDR1 is KGHSH, CDR2 LQKENI. V lost 3 bases and J lost 7; bases outside the gene matches: 6. There are 15 residues in the CDR3. The DNA of the CDR3 is TGTGCCAGCTCACCGGTAGCGGGACAGGGGAATGAGCAGTTCTTC. This gives the protein CASSPVAGQGNEQFF.

This clone was recorded once. The chain has TRBV6-5 and TRBJ1-4, with TRBD1 matching 9 bases. CDR3 length: 14 amino acids. Trimming took 2 bases from V and 7 from J; bases not matched to a gene: 2. The germline V gene encodes CDR1 MNHEY and CDR2 SVGAGI. CDR3 DNA: TGTGCCAGCAGTTACGACAGGGGGGCTGAAAAACTGTTTTTT. Translation gives CASSYDRGAEKLFF.

J is TRBJ1-1 and V is TRBV19; D remains ambiguous. The germline V gene has CDR1 LNHDA and CDR2 SQIVND (reference sequence). V was clipped by 0 bases and J by 1 base, with 15 bases between them. The CDR3 contains 17 residues. For the CDR3, the DNA is TGTGCCAGTAGTATAGATCTATGGATATCGGGGAACACTGAAGCTTTCTTT. This translates into CASSIDLWISGNTEAFF.

As regards this clone: This sample also contains other DNA sequences that code for the same CDR3. The chain uses TRBV2 and TRBJ2-7; unclear D gene. The V end lost 3 bases, the J end lost 3 bases, and 18 bases lay between the germline ends. Germline-derived CDR1 and CDR2 are SNHLY and FYNNEI. The CDR3 totals 16 residues. This CDR3 is CASSDYTAATHYEQYF. DNA of the CDR3: TGTGCCAGCAGTGATTATACGGCTGCTACCCACTACGAGCAGTACTTC. The variable domain in full, with the rest retrieved from reference TRBV2 and TRBJ2-7, is EPEVTQTPSHQVTQMGQEVILRCVPISNHLYFYWYRQILGQKVEFLVSFYNNEISEKSEIFDDQFSVERPDGSNFTLKIRSTKLEDSAMYFCASSDYTAATHYEQYFGPGTRLTVT.

The chain recombines TRBV29-1 with TRBJ2-7; a weak D match, TRBD1 (5 bases). The CDR3 runs 11 residues. Germline V gene sequence: CDR1 SQVTM, CDR2 ANQGSEA. The germline V and J ends were trimmed by 7 bases and 2 bases, with 9 bases remaining between them. CDR3 region: CSARGTYEQYF. The CDR3 region has the DNA TGCAGCGCTAGGGGAACCTACGAGCAGTACTTC.

The V call is TRBV18, the J call TRBJ2-7; D is perhaps TRBD2 (5 bases). CDR3 length: 15 amino acids. CDR1 and CDR2 from the germline V gene are KGHSH and LQKENI. V was pared by 3 bases and J by 2 bases, with 14 bases between. CDR3 residues: CASSPGLVKTYEQYF. CDR3 nucleotides: TGTGCCAGCTCACCCGGACTGGTTAAAACCTACGAGCAGTACTTC.